This TCR beta chain is from a study of OX40 agonist ivuxolimab in advanced cancers. Study as a whole: Cancers in dose escalation were hepatocellular, melanoma, renal cell and head and neck. A history of anti-PD-1, anti-PD-L1 or anti-CTLA-4 therapy was acceptable, and 40% had some. There were three patients with partial responses, one having hepatocellular carcinoma and two cutaneous melanoma. General study findings and limits: Doses of 0.1 to 3.0 mg/kg were accompanied by clonal expansion of CD4+ and CD8+ blood T cells by week 6.

Repertoires were generated with immunoSEQ multiplex PCR, while TCRdb's copy carries only in-frame clones and drops some. This table holds tens of thousands of clones, around 87% found once. The table lists this clone with a few counts. Antigen specificity is unknown. Trimming cost V 3 bases and J 7 bases, with 10 bases left between them. The CDR3 sequence is 13 residues long. Germline V CDR1 and CDR2: LNHDA, SQIVND (reference sequence). The specimen comprised CD4+ or CD8+ T cells sorted from blood, sampled in a trial of the OX40 agonist ivuxolimab. The chain links TRBV19 to TRBJ1-5; D is ambiguous. The TCR comes from an adult with an advanced solid tumor such as melanoma, head and neck, liver or kidney cancer. CDR3 sequence reads: CASSIEGLQPQHF. The CDR3 DNA reads TGTGCCAGTAGTATTGAGGGCCTACAGCCCCAGCATTTT.